This T cell receptor (beta chain) was profiled in a study of blood T cell repertoires in COVID-19 (dated by TCRdb to between 2020 and 2021). At the level of the whole study: The collaborator samples originated in the United States, Italy and Spain and spanned the acute and convalescent phases of COVID-19. The prospective study material was composed of cDNA or gDNA derived from T cells, B-cell-depleted T cells, or PBMCs. Subjects who had been exposed to COVID-19, were actively infected with it, or had recovered from it provided the deeply sampled blood TCRbeta repertoires that made up the dataset. The repertoires were released in a freely available public database meant as a resource for research on the immune response to SARS-CoV-2. Samples came from the ongoing ImmuneRACE study (first 160 participants) plus 1,254 subjects from 6 global collaborators. Sample metadata almost always included a de-identified subject ID, COVID-19 status, age in years and sex. Where HLA class I and class II types were available, the types were taken from metadata supplied by the sample provider, not from assay-based typing. Here is what the overall study found, with its caveats: The amount of clinical and demographic metadata varied by source and participant and was provided uncurated.

About this clone: The antigen it recognizes is unknown. One base away there is no much larger clone; base qualities are not given.

A second Seattle source provided samples from volunteer blood donors who had recovered from COVID-19. Each collaborating institution followed its own protocols to collect whole blood in K2EDTA tubes. For TCRbeta analysis, collaborators shipped samples as frozen whole blood, isolated PBMCs, or DNA extracted from either of those sample types. The junction shows trimming of 0 bases on V and 6 bases on J, plus 7 bases between the germline ends. The CDR3 contains 12 residues, cysteine and phenylalanine counted. The entry retains the CDR3 DNA only, 36 bases that are in frame from base 1. CDR1 and CDR2, per the germline V gene, are SGHRS and YFSETQ. TCRbeta CDR3 regions were amplified from genomic DNA by means of the immunoSEQ Assay, a bias-controlled multiplex PCR. In the paper's pipeline: Within the assay, amplification of reference gene primers was used to estimate how many nucleated cells each sample contained. To quantify the absolute abundance of each unique TCRbeta CDR3 rearrangement, sequence reads were collapsed and filtered. For each sample, productive Simpson clonality was calculated by taking the square root of Simpson's diversity index across productive rearrangements. TCRdb provides this immuneACCESS table in a form limited to in-frame rearrangements. Some clones are lacking; in checked studies, under half of them reflect an unresolved V gene, and why the rest are absent is not known. V and J calls and clone size are given by that table; D and trimming were obtained from the DNA. Across this sample there are hundreds of thousands of clones, with around 87% seen only once. The top ten clonotypes cover more than 1.3% of the sample.

What was sequenced was peripheral blood. The chain uses TRBV5-1 and TRBJ2-7; confidence is insufficient to name the D gene. The sequence derives from a middle-aged woman who had recovered from COVID-19. The CDR3 here reads CASSLGTSEQYF. The nucleotide sequence reads as follows: TGCGCCAGCAGCTTGGGAACCAGCGAGCAGTACTTC.